Each of the 21 T cell receptor beta chains below was sequenced from the same sample in a study of control samples from healthy donors and cancer patients. The method was immunoSEQ multiplex PCR; TCRdb's version includes in-frame clones alone and lacks a portion of them. This sample yields some 150,000 clones, of which 85% to 95% are seen a single time; less than 15% belongs to the top ten. The sequenced sample consisted of blood. All receptors derive from a man aged 40-50 years in good health.

The V call is TRBV6-5, the J call TRBJ2-1, with D possibly matching TRBD1 (5 bases). The CDR3 consists of 11 residues. Trimming left V 6 bases short and J 9 bases short, with 9 bases between. Germline V lookup: CDR1 MNHEY, CDR2 SVGAGI. The CDR3 sequence is CASRHQGEQFF. The CDR3, as DNA: TGTGCCAGCAGGCACCAGGGTGAGCAGTTCTTC.

The rearrangement links TRBV10-3 to TRBJ1-1; 8 bases match TRBD1. There are 13 residues in the CDR3. The V segment lost 9 bases and the J segment 4 bases; nucleotides outside the gene matches: 7. CDR1 and CDR2 (germline): ENHRY, SYGVKD. For the CDR3, the DNA is TGTGCCATGGCCCCGACAGGGGTCACTGAAGCTTTCTTT. Protein sequence: CAMAPTGVTEAFF.

The chain couples TRBV5-6 to TRBJ2-3, with D tentatively TRBD1 (6 bases). Germline assignment: CDR1 SGHDT and CDR2 YYEEEE. Trimming shortened V by 0 bases and J by 4 bases, and 15 bases separated the two germline ends. The CDR3 runs 16 residues. CDR3 in amino acids: CASSLVTGSGADTQYF. CDR3 in DNA: TGTGCCAGCAGCTTGGTTACAGGGAGCGGTGCAGATACGCAGTATTTT.

This chain uses TRBV24-1 with TRBJ1-2, with D unresolved. The V end lost 4 bases, the J end lost 6 bases, and 14 bases lay between the germline ends. Looked up from germline, CDR1 is KGHDR and CDR2 is SFDVKD. The CDR3 extends over 14 amino acids. This chain's CDR3 is CATSENGDPNGYTF. The CDR3 DNA is TGTGCCACCAGTGAGAACGGGGATCCAAATGGCTACACCTTC.

This clone was recorded a few times. The genes are TRBV3-1 (or the pseudogene TRBV3-2) and TRBJ1-6; D gene unclear. Germline CDR1 LGHDT, CDR2 YNNKEL (reference sequence). The CDR3 runs 14 residues. The ends were cut back, 0 bases at V and 8 bases at J, with 8 bases in the middle. CDR3 sequence: CASSQDPRYSPLHF. Here the CDR3 DNA reads TGTGCCAGCAGCCAAGATCCGCGTTATTCACCCCTCCACTTT.

This clone appeared a single time. This chain uses TRBV6-1 with TRBJ2-1; D possibly uses TRBD1 or TRBD2 (5 bases each). Trimming pared 5 bases from V and 5 bases from J, leaving 13 bases between. CDR3 length equals 14 residues. Germline V gives CDR1 MNHNS, CDR2 SASEGT. CDR3 DNA sequence: TGTGCCAGCAGTTTTCCCGGGGCTCACAATGAGCAGTTCTTC. Its protein product is CASSFPGAHNEQFF.

The rearrangement joins TRBV5-1 to TRBJ1-2, with 8 bases matching TRBD1. The CDR3 extends over 14 amino acids. The V segment lost 4 bases and the J segment 4 bases; nucleotides outside the gene matches: 6. Germline assignment: CDR1 SGHRS and CDR2 YFSETQ. CDR3 sequence: CASSTGTGGYGYTF. For the CDR3, the DNA is TGCGCCAGCAGCACTGGAACAGGGGGCTATGGCTACACCTTC.

In nucleotides, the CDR3 is TGTGCCAGCTCACCTGGACAGAATCAGCCCCAGCATTTT. Translated, it gives CASSPGQNQPQHF. The chain is built from TRBV18 and TRBJ1-5; possible D gene TRBD1, 6 bases. The CDR3 is 13 residues long. Germline CDR1 reads KGHSH; CDR2 reads LQKENI. V was cut by 3 bases and J by 4 bases, with 7 bases left in between.

The J gene is TRBJ2-2, the V gene TRBV7-2; TRBD2 matches at 8 bases. The V and J ends lost 5 bases and 7 bases, in that order; junction bases with no gene match: 9. The V gene's germline CDR1 is SGHTA and CDR2 FQGNSA. CDR3 length: 15 residues. The CDR3 loop reads CASSPPGGVGGELFF. In DNA, the CDR3 is TGTGCCAGCAGCCCCCCGGGGGGGGTTGGCGGGGAGCTGTTTTTT.

CDR3 amino acids: CSGPAGNIQYF. CDR3 in DNA: TGCAGTGGTCCTGCGGGGAACATTCAGTACTTC. The chain is built from TRBV20-1 and TRBJ2-4; maybe TRBD2 (6 bases). The CDR3 is 11 residues long. The V gene lost 7 bases and the J gene lost 7 bases, with 11 bases spanning the gap. The germline gives CDR1 DFQATT, CDR2 SNEGSKA (reference sequence).

The chain is built from TRBV27 and TRBJ2-1, with 13 bases matching TRBD2. Germline V lookup: CDR1 MNHEY, CDR2 SMNVEV (reference sequence). Unmatched junction bases numbered 2, after V lost 2 bases and J lost 4 bases. The CDR3 extends over 16 amino acids. CDR3 amino acids: CASSLMGLAGYNEQFF. The CDR3 nucleotides are TGTGCCAGCAGTTTAATGGGACTAGCGGGATACAATGAGCAGTTCTTC.

This rearrangement joins TRBV11-2 to TRBJ2-1; 14 bases line up with TRBD2. V lost 3 bases to trimming and J lost 9 bases; unmatched junction nucleotides: 7. The CDR3 consists of 16 residues. The germline V gene encodes CDR1 SGHAT and CDR2 FQNNGV. For the CDR3, the DNA is TGTGCCAGCAGCTTGGGTGGACTAGCGGGAGGTATTGAGCAGTTCTTC. Protein product: CASSLGGLAGGIEQFF.

The V and J genes are TRBV6-5 and TRBJ2-7; no clear D. CDR3 length: 14 amino acids. Per germline, CDR1 MNHEY and CDR2 SVGAGI. V was cut by 6 bases and J by 2 bases, with 14 bases left in between. The CDR3: CASRTGLSTYEQYF. The DNA for the CDR3 is TGTGCCAGCAGAACCGGGTTATCAACCTACGAGCAGTACTTC.

The chain combines TRBV20-1 with TRBJ1-5; 7 nucleotides agree with TRBD1. The CDR3 extends over 15 amino acids. Germline loops: CDR1 DFQATT, CDR2 SNEGSKA (reference sequence). Trimming cost V 3 bases and J 2 bases; bases outside gene matches: 7. DNA of the CDR3: TGCAGTGCTAGTAAGGGGGGGACAGGCAATCAGCCCCAGCATTTT. Translating gives CSASKGGTGNQPQHF.

The V gene is TRBV20-1, the J gene TRBJ2-1; 9 bases are a match to TRBD2. Germline lookup yields CDR1 DFQATT and CDR2 SNEGSKA (reference sequence). This CDR3 is built from 14 residues. With V trimmed by 3 bases and J by 5 bases, 5 bases remained unmatched. CDR3 sequence: CSASASGVHNEQFF. The CDR3 DNA reads as TGCAGTGCTAGTGCTAGCGGGGTACACAATGAGCAGTTCTTC.

V and J are TRBV9 and TRBJ2-3; 10 bases are a match to TRBD2. The V segment lost 0 bases and the J segment 7 bases; nucleotides outside the gene matches: 5. The length of the CDR3 is 15 residues. Germline V lookup: CDR1 SGDLS, CDR2 YYNGEE. The CDR3: CASSVGLAGAHTQYF. The CDR3 nucleotides read TGTGCCAGCAGCGTAGGCCTAGCGGGGGCCCATACGCAGTATTTT.

The rearrangement links TRBV10-3 to TRBJ1-4, with 7 bases that match TRBD1. Per germline, CDR1 ENHRY and CDR2 SYGVKD. Losses at the gene ends were 2 bases for V and 4 bases for J; bases not matched to a gene: 1. The CDR3 is made up of 14 amino acids. Written as DNA, the CDR3 is TGTGCCATCAGTGAGGACAGGGATAATGAAAAACTGTTTTTT. This codes for CAISEDRDNEKLFF.

V and J are TRBV18 and TRBJ1-2; a possible D gene is TRBD1 (5 bases). Looked up from germline, CDR1 is KGHSH and CDR2 is LQKENI. V was pared by 4 bases and J by 5 bases, with 11 bases between. This CDR3 region has 13 residues. The CDR3 sequence: CASSLLTDYGYTF. The CDR3 nucleotides read TGTGCCAGCTCACTACTGACAGATTATGGCTACACCTTC.

The rearrangement joins TRBV27 to TRBJ2-2; possibly TRBD1 for D (5 bases). The CDR3 is made up of 14 amino acids. V lost 2 bases, J lost 6 bases, and 10 bases lay in between. Looked up from germline, CDR1 is MNHEY and CDR2 is SMNVEV (reference sequence). The CDR3 region has the DNA TGTGCCAGCAGTTTAATAGGGGTTCCCGGGGAGCTGTTTTTT. Translation gives CASSLIGVPGELFF.

The J gene is TRBJ1-1, the V gene TRBV19; D may be TRBD1 (6 bases). Between the trimmed V and J ends, which lost 4 bases and 1 base, there was a span of 10 bases. The CDR3 has 14 amino acids. Per the germline V gene, CDR1 is LNHDA and CDR2 is SQIVND (reference sequence). This CDR3 is CASSNRVENTEAFF. The CDR3 DNA reads as TGTGCCAGTAGTAACAGGGTGGAGAACACTGAAGCTTTCTTT.

The chain links TRBV2 to TRBJ1-6, with 8 bases aligning to TRBD1. The CDR3 consists of 16 residues. From germline, CDR1 is SNHLY and CDR2 FYNNEI. Losses at the gene ends were 2 bases for V and 3 bases for J; bases not matched to a gene: 3. This CDR3 is CASSEPDRGYNSPLHF. CDR3 nucleotides: TGTGCCAGCAGTGAACCTGACAGGGGCTATAATTCACCCCTCCACTTT.